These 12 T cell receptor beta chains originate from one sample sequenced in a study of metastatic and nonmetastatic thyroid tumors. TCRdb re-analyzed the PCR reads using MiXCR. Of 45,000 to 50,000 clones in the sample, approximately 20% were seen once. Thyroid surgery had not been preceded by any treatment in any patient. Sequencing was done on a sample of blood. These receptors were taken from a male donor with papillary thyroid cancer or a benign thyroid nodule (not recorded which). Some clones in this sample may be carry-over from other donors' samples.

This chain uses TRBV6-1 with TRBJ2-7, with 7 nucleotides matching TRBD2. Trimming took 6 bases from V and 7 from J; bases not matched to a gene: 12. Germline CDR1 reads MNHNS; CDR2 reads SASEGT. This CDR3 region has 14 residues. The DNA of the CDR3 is TGTGCCAGCAGAGTAAAGACTAGCCGCTATGAGCAGTACTTC. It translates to CASRVKTSRYEQYF.

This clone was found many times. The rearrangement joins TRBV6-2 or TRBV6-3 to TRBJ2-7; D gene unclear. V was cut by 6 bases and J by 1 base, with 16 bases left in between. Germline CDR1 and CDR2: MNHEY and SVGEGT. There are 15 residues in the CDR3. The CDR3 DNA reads TGTGCCAGCAGCCTAAAATCGTGGGTGTCCTACGAGCAGTACTTC. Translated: CASSLKSWVSYEQYF.

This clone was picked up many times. CDR3 in DNA: TGTGCCAGCAGAGGAAACGTGAACACTGAAGCTTTCTTT. Protein sequence: CASRGNVNTEAFF. The rearrangement links TRBV5-5 to TRBJ1-1; D remains ambiguous. This CDR3 comprises 13 residues. Trimming left V 5 bases short and J 0 bases short, with 8 bases between. Germline CDR1 SGHKS, CDR2 YYEKEE (reference sequence).

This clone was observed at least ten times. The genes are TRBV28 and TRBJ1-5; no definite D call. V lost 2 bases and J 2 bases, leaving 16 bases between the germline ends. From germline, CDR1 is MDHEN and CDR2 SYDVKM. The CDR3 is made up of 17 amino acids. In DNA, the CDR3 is TGTGCCAGCAGTTTAAACCCCGGTGGGCGGGGCAATCAGCCCCAGCATTTT. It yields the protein CASSLNPGGRGNQPQHF.

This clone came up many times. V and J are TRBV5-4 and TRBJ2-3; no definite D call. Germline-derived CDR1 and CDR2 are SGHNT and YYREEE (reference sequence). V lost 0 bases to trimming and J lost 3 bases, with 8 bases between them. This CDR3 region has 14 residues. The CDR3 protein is CASSLGQLTDTQYF. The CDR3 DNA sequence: TGTGCCAGCAGCTTGGGCCAGCTAACAGATACGCAGTATTTT.

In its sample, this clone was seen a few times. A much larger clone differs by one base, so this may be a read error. The CDR3 DNA is TGTGCCAGCATCGCCCCTGGGACAGGGAACAATGAGCAGTTCTTC. It translates to CASIAPGTGNNEQFF. V is TRBV6-1 and J is TRBJ2-1; 9 bases map to TRBD1. This CDR3 contains 15 residues. From germline, CDR1 is MNHNS and CDR2 SASEGT. With V trimmed by 7 bases and J by 5 bases, 9 bases remained unmatched.

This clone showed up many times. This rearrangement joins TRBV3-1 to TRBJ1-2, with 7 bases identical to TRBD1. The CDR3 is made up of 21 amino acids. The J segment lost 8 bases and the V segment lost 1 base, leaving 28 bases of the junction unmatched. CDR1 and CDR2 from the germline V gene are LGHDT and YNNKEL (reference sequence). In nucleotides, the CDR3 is TGTGCCAGCAGCCAAGGGCCAAGTCAAGCTTGGGACAGCCAGTACCCGGAGGGCTACACCTTC. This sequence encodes CASSQGPSQAWDSQYPEGYTF. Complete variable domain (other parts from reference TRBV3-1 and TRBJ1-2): DTAVSQTPKYLVTQMGNDKSIKCEQNLGHDTMYWYKQDSKKFLKIMFSYNNKELIINETVPNRFSPKSPDKAHLNLHINSLELGDSAVYFCASSQGPSQAWDSQYPEGYTFGSGTRLTVV.

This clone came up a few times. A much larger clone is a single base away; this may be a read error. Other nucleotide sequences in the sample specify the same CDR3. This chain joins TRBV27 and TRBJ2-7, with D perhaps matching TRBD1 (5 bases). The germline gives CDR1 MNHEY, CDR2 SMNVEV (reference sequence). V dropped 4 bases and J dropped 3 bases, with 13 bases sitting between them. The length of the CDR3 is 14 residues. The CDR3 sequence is CASSSQGLSYEQYF. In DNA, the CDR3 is TGTGCCAGCAGTTCTCAGGGATTGAGCTACGAGCAGTACTTC.

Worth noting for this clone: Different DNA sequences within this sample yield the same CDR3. DNA for the CDR3: TGCAGTGCTAGAGATTTGGGGAGGGGGGGCGCTGGGGCCAACGTCCTGACTTTC. Protein sequence: CSARDLGRGGAGANVLTF. V is TRBV20-1 and J is TRBJ2-6; possibly TRBD2 for D (7 bases). V was cut by 0 bases and J by 2 bases, with 17 bases left in between. The CDR3 contains 18 residues. The germline CDR1 and CDR2 sequences are DFQATT and SNEGSKA (reference sequence).

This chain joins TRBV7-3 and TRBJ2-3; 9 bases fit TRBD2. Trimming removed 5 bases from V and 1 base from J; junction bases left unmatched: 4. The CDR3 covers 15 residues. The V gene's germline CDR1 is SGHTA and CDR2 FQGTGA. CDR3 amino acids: CASSMTSGGTDTQYF. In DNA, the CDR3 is TGTGCCAGCAGCATGACTAGCGGCGGCACAGATACGCAGTATTTT.

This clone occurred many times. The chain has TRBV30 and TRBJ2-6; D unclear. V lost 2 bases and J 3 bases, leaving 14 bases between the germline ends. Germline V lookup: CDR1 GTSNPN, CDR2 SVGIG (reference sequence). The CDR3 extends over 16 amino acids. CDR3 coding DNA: TGTGCCTGGAGTAGAACTTTAGTACTTGGGGCCAACGTCCTGACTTTC. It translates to CAWSRTLVLGANVLTF.

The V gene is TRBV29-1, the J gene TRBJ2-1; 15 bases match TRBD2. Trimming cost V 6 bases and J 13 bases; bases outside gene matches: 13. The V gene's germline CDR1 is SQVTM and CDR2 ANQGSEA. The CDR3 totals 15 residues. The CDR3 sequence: CSVAGTSGGYNHQFF. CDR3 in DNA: TGCAGCGTAGCCGGGACTAGCGGGGGGTACAATCACCAGTTCTTC.